This entry lists 13 T cell receptor beta chains sequenced from one sample in a study of CD8+CD57+ T cells in acquired aplastic anemia. Individuals selected for sequencing had exhibited CD8+CD57+ cell expansion on flow cytometry. Researchers used genomic DNA as the template to profile TCR beta VDJ and CDR3. A single record per CDR3 protein comes from TCRdb applying MiXCR to the reads. The sample consists of roughly 80,000 distinct CDR3 sequences, about 70% of them appearing once. The sample comprised sorted CD4+, CD8+, or CD8+CD57+ T cells (not recorded which) from PBMCs. The receptors shown here come from a human donor with aplastic anemia.

The DNA for the CDR3 is TGTGCCAGCACCAAACAGGGGGCCCTCAATCAGCCCCAGCATTTT. Protein product: CASTKQGALNQPQHF. The chain uses TRBV7-2 and TRBJ1-5; 9 nucleotides align to TRBD1. Germline V lookup: CDR1 SGHTA, CDR2 FQGNSA. Trimming took 7 bases from V and 3 from J; bases not matched to a gene: 7. This CDR3 comprises 15 residues.

This clonotype was seen just once. V gene TRBV5-6 combines with J gene TRBJ2-7, with TRBD1 as a possible D gene (6 bases). Germline assignment: CDR1 SGHDT and CDR2 YYEEEE. V lost 3 bases to trimming and J lost 0 bases, with 10 bases between them. The CDR3 consists of 14 residues. Here the CDR3 reads CASSSSGVSYEQYF. The CDR3 DNA follows: TGTGCCAGCAGCTCCTCAGGGGTCTCCTACGAGCAGTACTTC.

This clonotype was observed a handful of times. The chain links TRBV15 to TRBJ1-5; 8 nucleotides agree with TRBD1. CDR3 length: 14 residues. Germline CDR1 is LNHNV and CDR2 is YYDKDF (reference sequence). V was pared by 7 bases and J by 6 bases, with 8 bases of the junction left unmatched. As DNA, the CDR3 is TGTGCCACCACGACAGGGGTATGGGGTCAGCCCCAGCATTTT. Its translation is CATTTGVWGQPQHF.

The chain employs TRBV7-9 and TRBJ2-1; tentatively, D is TRBD2 (5 bases). The CDR3 length is 13 residues. Trimming took 3 bases from V and 5 from J, leaving 8 bases between them. In germline, CDR1 is SEHNR, CDR2 FQNEAQ (reference sequence). CDR3 region: CASSFYGDNEQFF. For the CDR3, the DNA is TGTGCCAGCAGCTTCTACGGGGACAATGAGCAGTTCTTC.

V and J are TRBV19 and TRBJ1-4; the D gene is possibly TRBD1 (5 bases). The CDR3 spans 15 residues. V was shortened by 5 bases and J by 6 bases, with 16 bases between the two germline ends. Germline V gene lookup returns CDR1 LNHDA and CDR2 SQIVND (reference sequence). CDR3 protein: CASSPSTDSHEKLFF. The CDR3 coding sequence is TGTGCCAGTAGTCCCTCGACAGACTCCCATGAAAAACTGTTTTTT.

The chain combines TRBV7-3 with TRBJ1-5, with D tentatively TRBD1 (6 bases). Trimming shortened V by 5 bases and J by 5 bases, and 10 bases separated the two germline ends. CDR3 length: 13 residues. Germline V gives CDR1 SGHTA, CDR2 FQGTGA. The CDR3 DNA reads as TGTGCCAGCAGCCAAAACAGGGATCAGCCCCAGCATTTT. This codes for CASSQNRDQPQHF.

The chain recombines TRBV29-1 with TRBJ2-5; no firm D call. This CDR3 has 11 amino acids. Trimming pared 4 bases from V and 9 bases from J, leaving 12 bases between. Germline loops: CDR1 SQVTM, CDR2 ANQGSEA. The CDR3 reads CSVGTNRAQYF. CDR3 DNA sequence: TGCAGCGTTGGAACAAACCGAGCCCAGTACTTC.

This chain connects TRBV10-3 to TRBJ2-3; 8 positions match TRBD2. The CDR3 sequence is 16 residues long. Germline CDR1 ENHRY, CDR2 SYGVKD. V was pared by 4 bases and J by 4 bases, with 10 bases of the junction left unmatched. Written as DNA, the CDR3 is TGTGCCATCAGTGTAGGTAGCGGGACGGGGGCAGATACGCAGTATTTT. This encodes CAISVGSGTGADTQYF.

V is TRBV7-9 and J is TRBJ2-5; TRBD1 agrees at 7 bases. This CDR3 spans 13 amino acids. The germline gives CDR1 SEHNR, CDR2 FQNEAQ (reference sequence). Losses at the gene ends were 5 bases for V and 2 bases for J; bases not matched to a gene: 2. CDR3 protein: CASSPDRQETQYF. CDR3 sequence (DNA): TGTGCCAGCAGCCCGGACAGGCAAGAGACCCAGTACTTC.

This clonotype was observed once. The chain links TRBV20-1 to TRBJ2-5, with D tentatively TRBD1 or TRBD2 (7 bases each). Germline values: CDR1 DFQATT, CDR2 SNEGSKA (reference sequence). The V gene lost 6 bases and the J gene lost 10 bases, with 21 bases spanning the gap. The CDR3 length is 13 residues. The CDR3 region is CSARQGLERGQYF. Written as DNA, the CDR3 is TGCAGTGCCAGACAGGGTCTCGAGCGGGGCCAGTACTTC.

This clonotype has at least ten counts. This chain uses TRBV16 with TRBJ2-7, with D possibly being TRBD1 (6 bases). From germline, CDR1 is KGHSY and CDR2 FQNENV. This CDR3 has 16 amino acids. Trimming stripped 4 bases from V and 2 bases from J, with 18 bases between. CDR3: CASSPGHGVMAYEQYF. CDR3 nucleotide sequence: TGTGCCAGCAGCCCGGGACACGGTGTAATGGCCTACGAGCAGTACTTC.

The V call is TRBV2, the J call TRBJ2-1, with D unresolved. The V and J ends lost 2 bases and 0 bases respectively, with 11 bases between them. The CDR3 is 16 residues long. Germline-derived CDR1 and CDR2 are SNHLY and FYNNEI. The CDR3 loop reads CASSEHGASSYNEQFF. DNA of the CDR3: TGTGCCAGCAGTGAACACGGCGCTAGCTCCTACAATGAGCAGTTCTTC.

The chain has TRBV24-1 and TRBJ2-5, with D possibly being TRBD1 (5 bases). The J call may not be correct, given that the DNA end is closer to TRBJ2-7. The germline V gene encodes CDR1 KGHDR and CDR2 SFDVKD. The CDR3 loop spans 16 amino acids. The CDR3 region is CATSDPLSDRAYEQYF. CDR3 DNA: TGTGCCACCAGTGATCCACTGAGTGACAGAGCCTACGAGCAGTACTTC.